Given below is one T cell receptor beta chain in context. CDR3 length equals 14 residues. From germline, CDR1 is MRHNA and CDR2 SNTAGT. Trimming left V 4 bases short and J 6 bases short, with 15 bases between. The data belong to a study of blood T cell repertoires in COVID-19. Study details: The origin of the acute and convalescent COVID-19 samples was the United States, Italy and Spain. PBMCs, B-cell-depleted T cells, or T cells provided the cDNA or gDNA that made up the material.

Original processing notes: Researchers report that nucleated cell counts were estimated from reference gene primer amplification. The assay was immunoSEQ multiplex PCR, and TCRdb's table has in-frame clones only and misses some. Clone size and the V and J calls come from that table; the DNA yielded D and trimming. Of approximately 81,000 clones listed, about four fifths are singletons. The clonotype originates from a human donor in a cohort sampled during active COVID-19. The chain couples TRBV6-4 to TRBJ1-1, with a tentative D call TRBD1 (5 bases). The sequenced material came from peripheral blood. The CDR3 bases are TGTGCCAGCAGTGCCGCGGGGGGAAGTGCTGAAGCTTTCTTT. Translating it yields CASSAAGGSAEAFF.